The 29 T cell receptor beta chains below come from one sample, sequenced in a study of human T cells and chemical hapten exposure. TCRdb re-called the RACE reads with MiXCR, one entry per CDR3 protein. The sample has roughly 100,000 distinct CDR3 sequences, 10% to 15% seen once. The time point here: pre-sensitization, week 0. Noted treatment: therapeutic diphenylcyclopropenone sensitization with weekly scalp DPC. The sample in question was whole blood, obtained in connection with sensitization to the hapten diphenylcyclopropenone (DPC). These receptors were collected from a woman aged 45-59 years with alopecia areata. Some clones in this sample may be carry-over from other donors' samples.

This clonotype was seen more than once but under ten times. The chain is built from TRBV5-4 and TRBJ1-1; a weak D match, TRBD1 (5 bases). The germline gives CDR1 SGHNT, CDR2 YYREEE (reference sequence). Trimming took off 5 bases at V and 1 base at J, with 9 bases between the two ends. CDR3 length: 13 amino acids. The CDR3 reads CASRWGRNTEAFF. Written as DNA, the CDR3 is TGTGCCAGCAGGTGGGGGAGGAACACTGAAGCTTTCTTT.

This clonotype has just a few counts. This rearrangement joins TRBV6-2 or TRBV6-3 to TRBJ2-7, with D possibly matching TRBD1 (5 bases). V was trimmed by 8 bases and J by 0 bases, leaving 14 bases between them. Per the germline V gene, CDR1 is MNHEY and CDR2 is SVGEGT. The CDR3 length is 14 residues. This chain's CDR3 is CASCRQPISYEQYF. The CDR3, as DNA: TGTGCCAGCTGTAGACAGCCTATCTCCTACGAGCAGTACTTC.

This clonotype was detected ten times or more. V usage is TRBV3-1 and J usage is TRBJ1-2, with 8 positions matching TRBD1. The CDR3 has 15 amino acids. Germline-derived CDR1 and CDR2 are LGHDT and YNNKEL (reference sequence). V was clipped by 4 bases and J by 4 bases; unmatched bases: 8. The CDR3 bases are TGTGCCAGCAGCCGCGGACAGGGCCAGCTCTATGGCTACACCTTC. It is translated as CASSRGQGQLYGYTF.

The genes are TRBV6-2 or TRBV6-3 and TRBJ2-1; D unresolved. The V end lost 6 bases, the J end lost 10 bases, and 10 bases lay between the germline ends. The CDR3 length is 11 residues. CDR1 is MNHEY, CDR2 SVGEGT, per germline. CDR3 in DNA: TGTGCCAGCAGCCCAATCGGGGAGCAGTTCTTC. Translated, it gives CASSPIGEQFF.

This clonotype has more than one count but fewer than ten. The rearrangement joins TRBV11-2 to TRBJ2-1; 9 nucleotides agree with TRBD2. Looked up from germline, CDR1 is SGHAT and CDR2 is FQNNGV. The V gene end was trimmed by 6 bases and the J gene end by 5 bases; junction bases not matched to a gene: 8. The CDR3 spans 15 residues. CDR3 region: CASSPGAGGNNEQFF. For the CDR3, the DNA is TGTGCCAGCAGTCCCGGAGCGGGGGGTAACAATGAGCAGTTCTTC. The whole variable domain, remainder taken from reference TRBV11-2 and TRBJ2-1, is EAGVAQSPRYKIIEKRQSVAFWCNPISGHATLYWYQQILGQGPKLLIQFQNNGVVDDSQLPKDRFSAERLKGVDSTLKIQPAKLEDSAVYLCASSPGAGGNNEQFFGPGTRLTVL.

This clonotype was counted many times. The chain employs TRBV11-2 and TRBJ1-1, with D possibly matching TRBD1 (6 bases). From germline, CDR1 is SGHAT and CDR2 FQNNGV. The CDR3 runs 14 residues. Trimming stripped 4 bases from V and 0 bases from J, with 9 bases between. CDR3 loop: CASSSDRVNTEAFF. CDR3 in DNA: TGTGCCAGCAGCTCGGACAGAGTGAACACTGAAGCTTTCTTT.

This clonotype was picked up many times. CDR3 bases: TGCAGCGTCGAGACGGTACCCTATGGCTACACCTTC. Residues: CSVETVPYGYTF. This chain joins TRBV29-1 and TRBJ1-2; D is unresolved. The CDR3 loop spans 12 amino acids. Germline CDR1 and CDR2: SQVTM and ANQGSEA. Trimming shortened V by 6 bases and J by 4 bases, and 12 bases separated the two germline ends.

This clonotype has a count of ten or more. The rearrangement uses TRBV25-1 and TRBJ2-7; D gene ambiguous. CDR1 is MGHDK and CDR2 is SYGVNS in the germline V gene. The V end was cut by 3 bases, the J end by 1 base, with 4 bases between. This CDR3 contains 12 residues. The DNA for the CDR3 is TGTGCCAGCAGTGATTTGTCCTACGAGCAGTACTTC. This translates into CASSDLSYEQYF.

At least ten counts were recorded for this clonotype. The chain joins TRBV28 to TRBJ2-7; TRBD1 is a possible D gene (6 bases). Trimming took off 6 bases at V and 2 bases at J, with 11 bases between the two ends. This CDR3 contains 13 residues. Per germline, CDR1 MDHEN and CDR2 SYDVKM. The CDR3 region has the DNA TGTGCCAGCAGCCGCCCAGGGGCCTACGAGCAGTACTTC. Translated: CASSRPGAYEQYF. Variable domain in full (rest from reference TRBV28 and TRBJ2-7): DVKVTQSSRYLVKRTGEKVFLECVQDMDHENMFWYRQDPGLGLRLIYFSYDVKMKEKGDIPEGYSVSREKKERFSLILESASTNQTSMYLCASSRPGAYEQYFGPGTRLTVT.

The chain is built from TRBV5-1 and TRBJ2-1; D is perhaps TRBD2 (6 bases). CDR1 and CDR2 (germline): SGHRS, YFSETQ. The CDR3 is 13 amino acids. Between the trimmed V and J ends, which lost 7 bases and 8 bases, there was a span of 16 bases. This CDR3 reads CASRDSLRDEQFF. CDR3 nucleotide sequence: TGCGCCAGCCGGGACTCCTTGCGCGATGAGCAGTTCTTC.

This clonotype was seen a handful of times. The rearrangement links TRBV7-2 to TRBJ1-1, with unresolved D. The germline CDR1 and CDR2 sequences are SGHTA and FQGNSA. CDR3 size: 17 residues. V was trimmed by 1 base and J by 0 bases, leaving 15 bases between them. This chain's CDR3 is CASSLGAGLPVNTEAFF. As DNA, the CDR3 is TGTGCCAGCAGCTTAGGGGCAGGCCTTCCCGTGAACACTGAAGCTTTCTTT.

The chain employs TRBV7-2 and TRBJ1-2; no clear D gene. In germline, CDR1 is SGHTA, CDR2 FQGNSA. This CDR3 is 13 amino acids long. V lost 3 bases and J 2 bases, leaving 7 bases between the germline ends. CDR3 DNA: TGTGCCAGCAGCTTCCAGGCCAACTATGGCTACACCTTC. This codes for CASSFQANYGYTF.

In this sample, this clonotype turned up a few times. The rearrangement joins TRBV5-6 to TRBJ1-1; no firm D call. This CDR3 is built from 14 residues. With 1 base removed from V and 0 bases from J, the gap between germline ends came to 7 bases. Germline lookup yields CDR1 SGHDT and CDR2 YYEEEE. CDR3 DNA sequence: TGTGCCAGCAGCTTGTTCGGCATGAACACTGAAGCTTTCTTT. Its protein is CASSLFGMNTEAFF.

The genes are TRBV5-6 and TRBJ1-2; D is uncertain. The CDR3 contains 13 residues. V lost 0 bases to trimming and J lost 8 bases, with 11 bases between them. CDR1 and CDR2 (germline): SGHDT, YYEEEE. CDR3 coding DNA: TGTGCCAGCAGCTTGGACGCAGATCCGGGCTACACCTTC. Translating gives CASSLDADPGYTF.

The chain employs TRBV6-2 or TRBV6-3 and TRBJ2-5, with TRBD2 matching 7 bases. Germline values: CDR1 MNHEY, CDR2 SVGEGT. The CDR3 is made up of 14 amino acids. V dropped 6 bases and J dropped 3; count of bases not matched to a gene: 7. CDR3 amino acids: CASRPGGKKETQYF. DNA of the CDR3: TGTGCCAGCAGGCCCGGGGGGAAAAAAGAGACCCAGTACTTC.

On this clonotype: Here the CDR3 omits its conserved ending phenylalanine or tryptophan, so a read error is the likely source. It is unclear where the CDR3 begins or ends on the DNA, so no DNA is shown, and the CDR3 is as TCRdb lists it. CDR3 amino acids: CASSLEEAGEV. The chain has TRBV7-9 and TRBJ2-1; TRBD2, the D gene given by the table, was not confirmed from the DNA. The germline CDR1 and CDR2 sequences are SEHNR and FQNEAQ (reference sequence). The CDR3 length is 11 residues, termini included.

This clonotype was seen a handful of times. The chain is built from TRBV6-6 and TRBJ2-5; D gene unclear. The germline V gene has CDR1 MNHNY and CDR2 SVGAGI (reference sequence). The CDR3 runs 14 residues. Between the trimmed V and J ends, which lost 0 bases and 4 bases, there was a span of 9 bases. The CDR3 is CASSYSASVETQYF. In nucleotides, the CDR3 is TGTGCCAGCAGTTACTCAGCCAGCGTAGAGACCCAGTACTTC.

This clonotype has a count of ten or more. An end of the junction differs from the germline gene, which may be a read error. This sequence joins TRBV12-3 or TRBV12-4 and TRBJ2-3; 7 nucleotides agree with TRBD2. This CDR3 is 14 amino acids long. CDR3 loop: CASSHPHSSGALNF. The DNA of the CDR3 is TGTGCCAGCAGTCACCCTCACTCAAGCGGGGCCCTGAATTTT.

Only a few counts were recorded for this clonotype. The rearrangement joins TRBV11-2 to TRBJ2-5; 11 nucleotides match TRBD2. This CDR3 has 15 amino acids. J lost 5 bases, V lost 5 bases, and 7 bases had no gene match. Germline CDR1 is SGHAT and CDR2 is FQNNGV. As DNA, the CDR3 is TGTGCCAGCAGCCAAAGGACTAGCGGGCCTGAGACCCAGTACTTC. This translates into CASSQRTSGPETQYF.

The chain recombines TRBV6-5 with TRBJ2-3; D assignment may be TRBD1 or TRBD2 (6 bases each). The germline CDR1 and CDR2 sequences are MNHEY and SVGAGI. V was clipped by 0 bases and J by 5 bases, with 12 bases between them. The CDR3 is made up of 15 amino acids. The CDR3: CASSYSEGEVDTQYF. CDR3 bases: TGTGCCAGCAGTTACTCGGAGGGGGAGGTAGATACGCAGTATTTT.

This clonotype has a handful of counts. The CDR3 is CASRKGTYEQYF. The CDR3 nucleotides read TGTGCCAGCCGAAAGGGTACCTACGAGCAGTACTTC. This sequence joins TRBV6-5 and TRBJ2-7; D unclear. In germline, CDR1 is MNHEY, CDR2 SVGAGI. The CDR3 contains 12 residues. V was cut by 8 bases and J by 2 bases, with 10 bases left in between.

This clonotype was observed a handful of times. The chain couples TRBV12-3 or TRBV12-4 to TRBJ2-7; D remains ambiguous. V was pared by 2 bases and J by 9 bases, with 8 bases between. The CDR3 consists of 11 residues. The CDR3 coding sequence is TGTGCCAGCAGTTTAAGGGTGCGGCAGTACTTC. This sequence encodes CASSLRVRQYF.

This clonotype was recorded many times. V and J are TRBV4-3 and TRBJ1-2, with TRBD1 matching over 7 bases. Germline CDR1 reads LGHNA; CDR2 reads YSLEER. CDR3 length: 15 amino acids. The V segment lost 4 bases and the J segment 8 bases; nucleotides outside the gene matches: 13. In nucleotides, the CDR3 is TGCGCCAGCAGCCCCCTTGGGACAGCGCCGGAAGGCTACACCTTC. This codes for CASSPLGTAPEGYTF.

This clonotype was recorded many times. The V and J genes are TRBV29-1 and TRBJ2-5, with a tentative D call TRBD1 (5 bases). This CDR3 region has 12 residues. V was pared by 4 bases and J by 7 bases, with 13 bases between. CDR1 SQVTM and CDR2 ANQGSEA come from the germline V gene. The CDR3 reads CSVAMSDRTQYF. The CDR3 coding sequence is TGCAGCGTTGCAATGAGCGACAGGACCCAGTACTTC.

The J gene is TRBJ1-1, the V gene TRBV5-4; D is unresolved. Germline assignment: CDR1 SGHNT and CDR2 YYREEE (reference sequence). Trimming took off 2 bases at V and 4 bases at J, with 15 bases between the two ends. This CDR3 has 15 amino acids. The CDR3 protein is CASSLVTVPGTEAFF. In DNA, the CDR3 is TGTGCCAGCAGCTTAGTAACAGTTCCTGGCACTGAAGCTTTCTTT. Drawing the rest from reference TRBV5-4 and TRBJ1-1, the complete variable domain is ETGVTQSPTHLIKTRGQQVTLRCSSQSGHNTVSWYQQALGQGPQFIFQYYREEENGRGNFPPRFSGLQFPNYSSELNVNALELDDSALYLCASSLVTVPGTEAFFGQGTRLTVV.

This clonotype appeared a few times. This chain links TRBV27 with TRBJ2-1; 8 nucleotides line up with TRBD2. The CDR3 runs to 18 residues. From germline, CDR1 is MNHEY and CDR2 SMNVEV (reference sequence). The ends lost 5 bases at V and 2 bases at J; junction bases unmatched: 14. The CDR3: CASSDLAGRQLAYNEQFF. CDR3 nucleotides: TGTGCCAGCAGTGACTTAGCGGGACGTCAGTTAGCCTACAATGAGCAGTTCTTC.

This clonotype was recorded many times. The chain joins TRBV6-1 to TRBJ2-7; D unclear. The germline CDR1 and CDR2 sequences are MNHNS and SASEGT. V lost 0 bases, J lost 4 bases, and 7 bases lay in between. This CDR3 has 13 residues. CDR3 region: CASSEASHYEQYF. DNA for the CDR3: TGTGCCAGCAGTGAAGCAAGCCATTACGAGCAGTACTTC.

The gene calls are TRBV29-1 and TRBJ2-3; D not certain. CDR3 length: 14 residues. The V and J ends lost 3 bases and 0 bases respectively, with 10 bases between them. The germline V gene encodes CDR1 SQVTM and CDR2 ANQGSEA. In DNA, the CDR3 is TGCAGCGTTGATCATGGGTCTAGCACAGATACGCAGTATTTT. Translating gives CSVDHGSSTDTQYF.

Concerning this clonotype itself: This CDR3 fails to terminate in the conserved phenylalanine or tryptophan, so it likely reflects a read error. The V call is TRBV7-6, the J call TRBJ2-5; the D is unclear. The CDR3 sequence is 13 residues long. Germline lookup yields CDR1 SGHVS and CDR2 FNYEAQ. The V end was cut by 3 bases, the J end by 2 bases, with 7 bases between. CDR3 DNA sequence: TGTGCCAGCAGCTTGAGCATACAAGAGACCCAGTACTCC. Its translation: CASSLSIQETQYS.